The 27 T cell receptor beta chains reported below all come from one sample, sequenced in a study of blood T cell repertoires in COVID-19. Profiled with immunoSEQ multiplex PCR; TCRdb holds only in-frame clones, not every one. The data contain roughly 140,000 clones, approximately 80% of them seen just once; the ten biggest clones take up 2.2%. The source material was peripheral blood. The receptor source for this set is a man between 65 and 85 years old with acute or convalescent COVID-19.

This chain joins TRBV20-1 and TRBJ2-5; D might be TRBD2 (5 bases). V lost 3 bases and J 5 bases, leaving 13 bases between the germline ends. The CDR3 totals 13 residues. Germline lookup yields CDR1 DFQATT and CDR2 SNEGSKA (reference sequence). CDR3 protein: CSASIRGLETQYF. In DNA form, the CDR3 reads TGCAGTGCTAGTATCCGAGGGCTGGAGACCCAGTACTTC.

The chain carries TRBV6-6 and TRBJ1-4; D is unclear. CDR3 length: 14 amino acids. The V gene lost 2 bases and the J gene lost 4 bases, with 8 bases spanning the gap. Per germline, CDR1 MNHNY and CDR2 SVGAGI (reference sequence). In DNA, the CDR3 is TGTGCCAGCAGTTACGGGCAGCTTAATGAAAAACTGTTTTTT. This sequence encodes CASSYGQLNEKLFF.

The chain links TRBV2 to TRBJ1-6; the D gene is possibly TRBD1 (5 bases). The germline V and J ends were trimmed by 2 bases and 13 bases, with 15 bases remaining between them. Germline V lookup: CDR1 SNHLY, CDR2 FYNNEI. The CDR3 sequence is 14 residues long. In nucleotides, the CDR3 is TGTGCCAGCAGTGAAAGGGCCTTGGGGGGGCCCCTCCACTTT. Residues: CASSERALGGPLHF.

V is TRBV10-3 and J is TRBJ2-7; D possibly corresponds to TRBD2 (6 bases). Germline CDR1 and CDR2: ENHRY and SYGVKD. This CDR3 is built from 16 residues. V dropped 7 bases and J dropped 6 bases, with 25 bases sitting between them. DNA for the CDR3: TGTGCCATCAAAAGGGGTCGGGAGACGGGGCCGGGCGAGCAGTACTTC. Translation: CAIKRGRETGPGEQYF.

V and J are TRBV28 and TRBJ2-1, with TRBD2 identical over 12 bases. Per the germline V gene, CDR1 is MDHEN and CDR2 is SYDVKM. V was clipped by 2 bases and J by 12 bases; unmatched bases: 11. The CDR3 extends over 16 amino acids. CDR3 region: CASSLSGLPGLAGQFF. CDR3 bases: TGTGCCAGCAGTTTAAGTGGACTCCCGGGACTAGCGGGGCAGTTCTTC.

The J gene is TRBJ2-1, the V gene TRBV6-5, with a tentative D call TRBD2 (5 bases). CDR1 MNHEY and CDR2 SVGAGI come from the germline V gene. The CDR3 loop spans 15 amino acids. The ends were cut back, 2 bases at V and 10 bases at J, with 18 bases in the middle. CDR3 amino acids: CASSYPPGDIGEQFF. The DNA of the CDR3 is TGTGCCAGCAGTTACCCACCCGGGGATATAGGCGAGCAGTTCTTC.

V usage is TRBV19 and J usage is TRBJ1-4, with D possibly being TRBD1 (5 bases). The length of the CDR3 is 16 residues. Per the germline V gene, CDR1 is LNHDA and CDR2 is SQIVND (reference sequence). V lost 4 bases, J lost 8 bases, and 20 bases lay in between. The CDR3: CASSTRTAQGREKLFF. The CDR3 nucleotides read TGTGCCAGTAGTACCCGGACGGCTCAGGGAAGGGAAAAACTGTTTTTT.

The chain has TRBV3-1 (or the pseudogene TRBV3-2) and TRBJ2-7; TRBD2 aligns across 14 bases. The CDR3 extends over 16 amino acids. Trimming at V came to 5 bases and at J to 1 base, leaving 4 bases not matched to a gene. Germline V lookup: CDR1 LGHDT, CDR2 YNNKEL (reference sequence). The CDR3: CASSAGTSGSSYEQYF. CDR3 coding DNA: TGTGCCAGCAGCGCCGGGACTAGCGGGAGTTCCTACGAGCAGTACTTC.

This chain joins TRBV28 and TRBJ2-2; the match to TRBD1 covers 11 bases. Germline V gene lookup returns CDR1 MDHEN and CDR2 SYDVKM. The length of the CDR3 is 15 residues. Trimming cost V 6 bases and J 7 bases; bases outside gene matches: 7. CDR3 loop: CASSRTGGAGGELFF. The CDR3 DNA reads as TGTGCCAGCAGCAGGACAGGGGGCGCCGGCGGGGAGCTGTTTTTT.

The chain combines TRBV3-1 (or the pseudogene TRBV3-2) with TRBJ1-2; possibly TRBD1 for D (5 bases). CDR1 LGHDT and CDR2 YNNKEL come from the germline V gene (reference sequence). The V gene lost 0 bases and the J gene lost 4 bases, with 15 bases spanning the gap. This CDR3 contains 16 residues. CDR3 protein: CASSQDGGSVSYGYTF. In DNA, the CDR3 is TGTGCCAGCAGCCAAGACGGGGGATCAGTTAGCTATGGCTACACCTTC.

The chain couples TRBV3-1 (or the pseudogene TRBV3-2) to TRBJ1-6; D is undetermined. The CDR3 runs 14 residues. V was cut by 4 bases and J by 10 bases, with 14 bases left in between. The germline V gene has CDR1 LGHDT and CDR2 YNNKEL (reference sequence). The CDR3 sequence is CASSPREVNSPLHF. For the CDR3, the DNA is TGTGCCAGCAGCCCCCGGGAAGTCAACTCACCCCTCCACTTT.

This chain uses TRBV27 with TRBJ2-3, with TRBD1 identical over 9 bases. The ends lost 2 bases at V and 3 bases at J; junction bases unmatched: 15. CDR3 length: 19 residues. Germline V lookup: CDR1 MNHEY, CDR2 SMNVEV (reference sequence). CDR3 loop: CASSLHGQGNDRITDTQYF. CDR3 nucleotides: TGTGCCAGCAGTTTACACGGACAGGGGAATGATAGGATTACAGATACGCAGTATTTT.

The V call is TRBV18, the J call TRBJ1-2, with 8 bases fitting TRBD1. This CDR3 has 16 amino acids. Germline CDR1 reads KGHSH; CDR2 reads LQKENI. The trim removed 3 bases at V and 3 bases at J, leaving 9 bases unmatched. CDR3 sequence: CASSPRLDRADYGYTF. The DNA for the CDR3 is TGTGCCAGCTCACCCCGACTGGACAGGGCCGACTATGGCTACACCTTC.

This chain uses TRBV5-6 with TRBJ2-3; the match to TRBD2 covers 9 bases. The CDR3 covers 16 residues. Germline assignment: CDR1 SGHDT and CDR2 YYEEEE. Germline trimming cut 0 bases from V and 4 bases from J; bases unmatched to any gene: 6. CDR3 loop: CASSLGLAGSPDTQYF. The CDR3 DNA follows: TGTGCCAGCAGCTTGGGTCTAGCGGGATCGCCAGATACGCAGTATTTT.

The CDR3 region is CASSQENSVLFF. In DNA, the CDR3 is TGTGCCAGCAGCCAGGAAAACAGTGTGCTGTTCTTC. This chain links TRBV4-2 with TRBJ2-1; D unclear. Germline V lookup: CDR1 LGHNA, CDR2 YNFKEQ. CDR3 length: 12 amino acids. V was shortened by 3 bases and J by 15 bases, with 15 bases between the two germline ends.

In DNA form, the CDR3 reads TGCGCCAGCAGCTTGGGGCTGGCTACTAGCGGGGGGGCAGTGTACAATGAGCAGTTCTTC. It codes for CASSLGLATSGGAVYNEQFF. V usage is TRBV5-1 and J usage is TRBJ2-1; TRBD2 matches at 13 bases. Germline assignment: CDR1 SGHRS and CDR2 YFSETQ. V trimming: 0 bases; J trimming: 4 bases; junction bases outside the gene matches: 13. This CDR3 spans 20 amino acids.

The genes are TRBV15 and TRBJ1-5; weak D call: TRBD1 (6 bases). The CDR3 contains 15 residues. V was cut by 4 bases and J by 5 bases, with 15 bases left in between. Germline lookup yields CDR1 LNHNV and CDR2 YYDKDF (reference sequence). CDR3 residues: CATSIEQGRDQPQHF. CDR3 DNA: TGTGCCACCAGCATCGAACAGGGAAGGGATCAGCCCCAGCATTTT.

The chain combines TRBV7-9 with TRBJ2-2; 7 positions agree with TRBD2. Germline V gives CDR1 SEHNR, CDR2 FQNEAQ (reference sequence). V shed 11 bases, J shed 6 bases, and the junction held 12 bases outside the gene matches. CDR3 length: 14 residues. CDR3 sequence (DNA): TGTGCCTTTCGATTGGGAGGGGTCTCCGGGGAGCTGTTTTTT. Amino acid sequence: CAFRLGGVSGELFF. Full variable domain (missing parts from reference TRBV7-9 and TRBJ2-2): DTGVSQNPRHKITKRGQNVTFRCDPISEHNRLYWYRQTLGQGPEFLTYFQNEAQLEKSRLLSDRFSAERPKGSFSTLEIQRTEQGDSAMYLCAFRLGGVSGELFFGEGSRLTVL.

V is TRBV7-9 and J is TRBJ2-7, with a weak D call TRBD1 (6 bases). V shed 1 base and J shed 2 bases, with 9 bases lying between them. CDR1 and CDR2 (germline): SEHNR, FQNEAQ (reference sequence). There are 14 residues in the CDR3. The CDR3 coding sequence is TGTGCCAGCAGCTTAGAGACAGGCGCCTACGAGCAGTACTTC. Its translation is CASSLETGAYEQYF.

The DNA for the CDR3 is TGTGCCAGCTCACCATTCATAGCGGGGGGGGACAATGAGCAGTTCTTC. It specifies CASSPFIAGGDNEQFF. V and J are TRBV18 and TRBJ2-1; 11 nucleotides agree with TRBD2. The junction had 5 bases not matched to a gene; V was cut back by 2 bases and J by 5 bases. This CDR3 region has 16 residues. Germline V gene lookup returns CDR1 KGHSH and CDR2 LQKENI.

The J gene is TRBJ2-3, the V gene TRBV5-4; TRBD2 matches 16 bases. J was trimmed by 5 bases and V by 3 bases; bases with no gene match: 6. In germline, CDR1 is SGHNT, CDR2 YYREEE (reference sequence). The CDR3 totals 17 residues. CDR3 sequence: CASSSGTSGGAVDTQYF. The CDR3 coding sequence is TGTGCCAGCAGCTCCGGGACTAGCGGGGGGGCTGTAGATACGCAGTATTTT.

The chain links TRBV2 to TRBJ1-5; no clear D. The germline V gene encodes CDR1 SNHLY and CDR2 FYNNEI. The CDR3 is 13 amino acids. Trimming took off 4 bases at V and 7 bases at J, with 11 bases between the two ends. The CDR3 DNA sequence: TGTGCCAGCAGTGGGGGAGGCGCGCAGCCCCAGCATTTT. As protein: CASSGGGAQPQHF.

The CDR3, as DNA: TGTGCTAGTGGTCCCTCGGGGGGGGCCGTGGGTGGCTACACCTTC. Protein sequence: CASGPSGGAVGGYTF. The chain employs TRBV12-5 and TRBJ1-2; perhaps TRBD1 as D (6 bases). Germline values: CDR1 LGHNT, CDR2 FRNRAP. Deletions cut 5 bases from V and 7 bases from J, with 20 bases between. CDR3 length: 15 residues.

The gene calls are TRBV19 and TRBJ1-1; maybe TRBD1 (6 bases). Germline CDR1 reads LNHDA; CDR2 reads SQIVND (reference sequence). With 1 base removed from V and 0 bases from J, the gap between germline ends came to 12 bases. This CDR3 contains 16 residues. CDR3 coding DNA: TGTGCCAGTAGTATAGGGGCAGGGGATATGAACACTGAAGCTTTCTTT. It yields the protein CASSIGAGDMNTEAFF.

This chain connects TRBV9 to TRBJ2-2; 7 bases map to TRBD2. V gave up 1 base and J gave up 4 bases; unmatched junction bases: 7. The CDR3 is 16 amino acids. The germline gives CDR1 SGDLS, CDR2 YYNGEE. The DNA for the CDR3 is TGTGCCAGCAGCGTAACGACTAGCTTGATCACCGGGGAGCTGTTTTTT. This codes for CASSVTTSLITGELFF.

J is TRBJ1-1 and V is TRBV6-5, with a weak D call TRBD1 (5 bases). CDR1 is MNHEY and CDR2 is SVGAGI in the germline V gene. The V and J ends lost 8 bases and 0 bases respectively, with 16 bases between them. This CDR3 has 15 residues. CDR3 protein: CASSLGRQMNTEAFF. In nucleotides, the CDR3 is TGTGCCAGCTCTCTGGGCCGACAGATGAACACTGAAGCTTTCTTT.

This chain links TRBV24-1 with TRBJ2-2, with D perhaps TRBD2 (5 bases). The V end lost 0 bases, the J end lost 7 bases, and 14 bases lay between the germline ends. The CDR3 runs to 16 residues. The germline V gene has CDR1 KGHDR and CDR2 SFDVKD. CDR3 bases: TGTGCCACCAGTGATTTGAGTCGACGAGGGAACGGGGAGCTGTTTTTT. Translating it yields CATSDLSRRGNGELFF.